This entry is about one TCR beta chain. Its cognate antigen is unknown. The sample comes from a study of regulatory T cells in long-lasting Graves disease. Overall study: Persistent Graves' disease denoted over 5 years of antithyroid drugs plus positive TSH receptor antibodies.

iRepertoire HTBI primers and Arm-PCR of CDR3 regions built TCR beta libraries. TCRdb fed the multiplex PCR reads into MiXCR, producing one record per CDR3 protein. The sample includes over 250,000 distinct CDR3 sequences, around a fifth of them seen just once. Germline V gene sequence: CDR1 SQVTM, CDR2 ANQGSEA. This CDR3 spans 12 amino acids. Trimming cost V 1 base and J 4 bases, with 7 bases left between them. Study-wide results and limits: New patients shared around 920 public clonotypes, fewer than the roughly 2,500 shared by persistent patients.

Sample time point: persistent/refractory GD, antithyroid drugs over 5 years with positive TRAb. After RNA was extracted from PBMCs, the TCR library was made from it. A volume of roughly 9.1 milliliters of peripheral blood was collected in EDTA tubes. The rearrangement uses TRBV29-1 and TRBJ1-2; no clear D. This receptor was obtained from a female donor with Graves disease. The sample in question was peripheral blood mononuclear cells (PBMCs), obtained when the disease was refractory, from a patient treated with antithyroid drugs. CDR3 DNA: TGCAGCGTTGAAGGGGAGGGCTATGGCTACACCTTC. It encodes CSVEGEGYGYTF. The variable domain in full, completed from reference TRBV29-1 and TRBJ1-2, reads SAVISQKPSRDICQRGTSLTIQCQVDSQVTMMFWYRQQPGQSLTLIATANQGSEATYESGFVIDKFPISRPNLTFSTLTVSNMSPEDSSIYLCSVEGEGYGYTFGSGTRLTVV.